This TCR beta chain was sequenced in a study of shared clonotypes between healthy human individuals. Study-wide background: The composition of the donors was two women and three men aged 18 to 49. Whole-study findings and limits: Sampling used blood alone; tissue repertoires probably differ. All-four-donor shared clonotypes had higher generation probabilities than non-shared clonotypes did.

About this clone: Its antigen remains unidentified.

The naive CD8 fraction comprised CD45RO-negative cells positively selected for CCR7 and excluded terminally differentiated effector memory CD45RA+ cells. The germline gives CDR1 SGHRS, CDR2 YFSETQ. V gave up 0 bases and J gave up 6 bases; unmatched junction bases: 4. The CDR3 contains 14 residues. As processed by the authors: ImmunoSEQ supplied junction-only sequences lacking quality scores, so filtering was different. Data came from immunoSEQ multiplex PCR; TCRdb stores just in-frame clones and leaves some out. V, J and clone size are those of that table, while D and trimming were read from the DNA. The sample consists of some 2 million clones, about 95% of them appearing once.

The chain uses TRBV5-1 and TRBJ1-2, with 8 bases identical to TRBD1. The TCR was taken from a man between 18 and 29 years old in good health. Sequencing input: naive CD8+ T cells sorted from blood. The CDR3 protein is CASSLVQGADGYTF. CDR3 sequence (DNA): TGCGCCAGCAGCTTGGTTCAGGGGGCAGATGGCTACACCTTC.